This T cell receptor beta chain is from a study of OX40 agonist ivuxolimab in advanced cancers. Study summary: Patients enrolled in dose escalation were diagnosed with hepatocellular carcinoma, melanoma, renal cell or head and neck cancer.

This clone was counted between two and nine times. Profiled with immunoSEQ multiplex PCR; TCRdb holds only in-frame clones, not every one. This table has under 85,000 clones, around four fifths appearing once. The clonotype was recovered from an adult with an advanced solid tumor such as melanoma, head and neck, liver or kidney cancer. The sample consisted of CD4+ or CD8+ T cells sorted from blood, taken in a trial of the OX40 agonist ivuxolimab.

The CDR3 spells CASSLEPGSTAFF. Here the CDR3 DNA reads TGTGCCAGCAGCTTAGAACCGGGATCCACGGCTTTCTTT. V gene TRBV11-2 combines with J gene TRBJ1-1, with D uncertain. V lost 0 bases to trimming and J lost 11 bases, with 13 bases between them. CDR3 length: 13 residues. Looked up from germline, CDR1 is SGHAT and CDR2 is FQNNGV.